The sequence of this T cell receptor beta chain was determined in a study of T-cell memory formation after mild COVID-19. In the study overall: TCR clustering was largely donor specific.

Constant-segment primers served in 5'RACE that generated TCR alpha and TCR beta cDNA libraries bearing sample barcodes and UMIs. One entry per CDR3 protein results from TCRdb running MiXCR on the 5' RACE reads. The table lists approximately 190,000 distinct CDR3 sequences, approximately 20% of them singletons. Study-wide findings and caveats: Clones contracting over day 15 to 85 were CD4/CD8 balanced, with later expanders leaning CD4+. CM and EM subsets held most contracting CD4+ clones; EMRA held CD8+ ones.

Comment on this clonotype: What it recognizes is unknown.

Germline values: CDR1 SQVTM, CDR2 ANQGSEA. The V end was cut by 7 bases, the J end by 2 bases, with 8 bases between. The CDR3 sequence is 12 residues long. V usage is TRBV29-1 and J usage is TRBJ2-2, with D possibly matching TRBD2 (5 bases). Specimen: PBMCs or a T cell subset sorted from them (not recorded which). This clonotype was obtained from an adult woman who had mild COVID-19 (a few samples of this study predate the infection). Cell type and time point are not known. This CDR3 reads CSADYNTGELFF. In DNA, the CDR3 is TGCAGCGCAGACTATAACACCGGGGAGCTGTTTTTT.